The 21 T cell receptor beta chains reported below all come from one sample, sequenced in a study of human T cells and chemical hapten exposure. In TCRdb, the RACE reads were re-called with MiXCR into one record per CDR3 protein. The table includes around 110,000 distinct CDR3 sequences, 9.5% to 15% detected once. The time point denotes: pre-sensitization, week 0. The treatment here: therapeutic diphenylcyclopropenone sensitization with weekly scalp DPC. The sample was whole blood, taken in connection with sensitization to the hapten diphenylcyclopropenone (DPC). Receptors were obtained from a woman between 45 and 65 years old with alopecia areata. Some clones in this sample may be carry-over from other donors' samples.

This sequence joins TRBV28 and TRBJ2-7; D not certain. Germline loops: CDR1 MDHEN, CDR2 SYDVKM. The length of the CDR3 is 13 residues. The V end lost 5 bases, the J end lost 3 bases, and 11 bases lay between the germline ends. The CDR3 loop is CASSAPGYYEQYF. The CDR3 DNA reads TGTGCCAGCAGTGCCCCCGGTTACTACGAGCAGTACTTC.

The chain couples TRBV28 to TRBJ1-6; D not certain. The length of the CDR3 is 12 residues. V shed 7 bases and J shed 6 bases, with 7 bases lying between them. CDR1 and CDR2 from the germline V gene are MDHEN and SYDVKM. CDR3 sequence reads: CASTGVNSPLHF. The CDR3 region has the DNA TGTGCCAGCACCGGAGTTAATTCACCCCTCCACTTT. Together with reference TRBV28 and TRBJ1-6, the CDR3 gives the full variable domain: DVKVTQSSRYLVKRTGEKVFLECVQDMDHENMFWYRQDPGLGLRLIYFSYDVKMKEKGDIPEGYSVSREKKERFSLILESASTNQTSMYLCASTGVNSPLHFGNGTRLTVT.

This clonotype was detected only a few times. V and J are TRBV7-6 and TRBJ2-1; D remains unclear. This CDR3 has 12 amino acids. V was clipped by 5 bases and J by 7 bases, with 9 bases between them. Germline loops: CDR1 SGHVS, CDR2 FNYEAQ. The DNA for the CDR3 is TGTGCCAGCAGCCGACCTTCAAATGAGCAGTTCTTC. This sequence encodes CASSRPSNEQFF.

The chain employs TRBV28 and TRBJ2-7; tentative D call: TRBD1 (5 bases). This CDR3 comprises 11 residues. Germline CDR1 MDHEN, CDR2 SYDVKM. V lost 8 bases and J 2 bases, leaving 7 bases between the germline ends. CDR3 nucleotide sequence: TGTGCCAGCGCAGGGCCCTACGAGCAGTACTTC. The encoded protein is CASAGPYEQYF.

This clonotype was observed a handful of times. The chain couples TRBV6-5 to TRBJ2-7; 8 nucleotides line up with TRBD1. This CDR3 contains 14 residues. Germline-derived CDR1 and CDR2 are MNHEY and SVGAGI. Unmatched junction bases numbered 8, after V lost 6 bases and J lost 4 bases. CDR3 DNA: TGTGCCAGCAGCCTCCGGGACAGGTTTTACGAGCAGTACTTC. Its protein product is CASSLRDRFYEQYF.

The chain joins TRBV5-7 to TRBJ1-5; D is possibly TRBD1 (5 bases). TRBV5-7 falls under the ORF class, with uncertain function. CDR3 length equals 16 residues. Between the trimmed V and J ends, which lost 4 bases and 4 bases, there was a span of 18 bases. Here the CDR3 reads CASSPAGPRRNQPQHF. The CDR3 region has the DNA TGTGCCAGCAGCCCGGCGGGACCGCGGAGGAATCAGCCCCAGCATTTT.

There are a few counts of this clonotype. J is TRBJ2-1 and V is TRBV28; 8 nucleotides align to TRBD1. V trimming: 6 bases; J trimming: 9 bases; junction bases outside the gene matches: 16. This CDR3 region has 16 residues. Germline assignment: CDR1 MDHEN and CDR2 SYDVKM. DNA of the CDR3: TGTGCCAGCAGCTCTTCCGGGACAGGCGCCCAGAGTGAGCAGTTCTTC. Protein: CASSSSGTGAQSEQFF. The variable domain in full, with the rest retrieved from reference TRBV28 and TRBJ2-1, is DVKVTQSSRYLVKRTGEKVFLECVQDMDHENMFWYRQDPGLGLRLIYFSYDVKMKEKGDIPEGYSVSREKKERFSLILESASTNQTSMYLCASSSSGTGAQSEQFFGPGTRLTVL.

This clonotype was seen a handful of times. The chain combines TRBV7-2 with TRBJ2-5; TRBD2 matches 16 bases. This CDR3 has 17 amino acids. Germline CDR1 is SGHTA and CDR2 is FQGNSA. V lost 5 bases, J lost 4 bases, and 7 bases stayed unmatched. For the CDR3, the DNA is TGTGCCAGCAGCCCTGGGACTAGCGGGGGGGCTGGAGAGACCCAGTACTTC. It specifies CASSPGTSGGAGETQYF. The full variable domain, rest sourced from reference TRBV7-2 and TRBJ2-5, is GAGVSQSPSNKVTEKGKDVELRCDPISGHTALYWYRQSLGQGLEFLIYFQGNSAPDKSGLPSDRFSAERTGGSVSTLTIQRTQQEDSAVYLCASSPGTSGGAGETQYFGPGTRLLVL.

This rearrangement joins TRBV25-1 to TRBJ2-5; TRBD1 is a possible D gene (6 bases). The V and J ends lost 6 bases and 4 bases respectively, with 15 bases between them. The length of the CDR3 is 14 residues. Germline V gives CDR1 MGHDK, CDR2 SYGVNS. Here the CDR3 DNA reads TGTGCCAGCAGCTTAGGACAGCCTGGAGAGACCCAGTACTTC. It translates to CASSLGQPGETQYF.

V and J are TRBV24-1 and TRBJ2-3; D remains ambiguous. The germline V gene encodes CDR1 KGHDR and CDR2 SFDVKD. This CDR3 has 12 residues. V was clipped by 5 bases and J by 7 bases, with 9 bases between them. CDR3 in amino acids: CATSGPTYTQYF. CDR3 sequence (DNA): TGTGCCACCAGTGGTCCAACGTATACGCAGTATTTT.

The chain joins TRBV6-5 to TRBJ2-2; 9 bases line up with TRBD2. The junction had 6 bases not matched to a gene; V was cut back by 6 bases and J by 1 base. The CDR3 runs 16 residues. CDR1 is MNHEY, CDR2 SVGAGI, per germline. CDR3: CASRSPSGENTGELFF. The DNA for the CDR3 is TGTGCCAGCAGGTCACCTAGCGGGGAGAACACCGGGGAGCTGTTTTTT.

The V call is TRBV28, the J call TRBJ2-5; D is perhaps TRBD1 (5 bases). V was cut by 6 bases and J by 14 bases, with 19 bases left in between. Germline V gene sequence: CDR1 MDHEN, CDR2 SYDVKM. This CDR3 region has 12 residues. CDR3 nucleotide sequence: TGTGCCAGCAGCCTGGGGCAGGGTGGTCCCTACTTC. Encoded protein: CASSLGQGGPYF.

Only a few counts were recorded for this clonotype. The conserved final phenylalanine or tryptophan is absent from the CDR3, which likely points to a read error. This chain links TRBV12-3 or TRBV12-4 with TRBJ2-7; no clear D gene. The CDR3 is 13 amino acids. Trimming took 5 bases from V and 3 from J, leaving 11 bases between them. The CDR3 loop reads CASSPKPYYEQYS. CDR3 coding DNA: TGTGCCAGCAGTCCTAAACCTTACTACGAGCAGTACTCC.

This clonotype was detected a few times. The genes are TRBV5-1 and TRBJ2-5; D possibly corresponds to TRBD1 (6 bases). Between the trimmed V and J ends, which lost 5 bases and 1 base, there was a span of 12 bases. In germline, CDR1 is SGHRS, CDR2 YFSETQ. The CDR3 consists of 14 residues. CDR3 in amino acids: CASRRTALQETQYF. The CDR3 DNA reads as TGCGCCAGCAGGAGGACAGCTCTCCAAGAGACCCAGTACTTC.

This clonotype has more than one count but fewer than ten. The chain has TRBV6-5 and TRBJ1-1; no reliable D call. The CDR3 runs to 13 residues. Germline CDR1 reads MNHEY; CDR2 reads SVGAGI. Trimming removed 6 bases from V and 6 bases from J, with 14 bases in between. The CDR3 loop is CASRSSYQAEAFF. CDR3 bases: TGTGCCAGCAGATCGAGTTACCAGGCTGAAGCTTTCTTT.

This sequence joins TRBV3-1 and TRBJ2-5; D is unresolved. This CDR3 is 14 amino acids long. Per germline, CDR1 LGHDT and CDR2 YNNKEL (reference sequence). Deletions cut 0 bases from V and 1 base from J, with 6 bases between. CDR3 sequence reads: CASSQDRIQETQYF. The CDR3 DNA reads TGTGCCAGCAGCCAAGACAGGATCCAAGAGACCCAGTACTTC.

This clonotype appeared once. This chain joins TRBV7-6 and TRBJ1-5, with D perhaps TRBD1 (5 bases). The CDR3 contains 14 residues. Germline V CDR1 and CDR2: SGHVS, FNYEAQ. Trimming cost V 5 bases and J 4 bases, with 12 bases left between them. The CDR3, as DNA: TGTGCCAGCAGCCAGCGGGACGGGAATCAGCCCCAGCATTTT. It yields the protein CASSQRDGNQPQHF.

This clonotype was seen a handful of times. The chain is built from TRBV20-1 and TRBJ1-6, with 8 nucleotides matching TRBD1. Per germline, CDR1 DFQATT and CDR2 SNEGSKA (reference sequence). V lost 5 bases to trimming and J lost 7 bases; unmatched junction nucleotides: 7. The CDR3 has 14 amino acids. In DNA, the CDR3 is TGCAGTGCTTGGACAGGGTTTGGGAATTCACCCCTCCACTTT. Its protein is CSAWTGFGNSPLHF.

This clonotype showed up many times. J is TRBJ2-7 and V is TRBV6-1; 8 bases agree with TRBD1. Germline trimming cut 4 bases from V and 6 bases from J; bases unmatched to any gene: 5. The CDR3 is 13 amino acids. Germline V gene sequence: CDR1 MNHNS, CDR2 SASEGT. Here the CDR3 DNA reads TGTGCCAGCAGTGGACAGGGGATGGGCGAGCAGTACTTC. Its translation is CASSGQGMGEQYF.

This sequence joins TRBV27 and TRBJ2-3, with 7 bases aligning to TRBD2. J lost 4 bases, V lost 6 bases, and 13 bases had no gene match. Germline CDR1 MNHEY, CDR2 SMNVEV (reference sequence). The CDR3 is made up of 16 amino acids. The CDR3, as DNA: TGTGCCAGCAGGGCTACGGGGAGCGGGATTTCAGATACGCAGTATTTT. It is translated as CASRATGSGISDTQYF.

This clonotype was seen a few times. The chain carries TRBV5-5 and TRBJ1-1, with 8 bases matching TRBD1. Germline CDR1 is SGHKS and CDR2 is YYEKEE (reference sequence). The CDR3 is made up of 16 amino acids. The V segment lost 4 bases and the J segment 4 bases; nucleotides outside the gene matches: 12. The CDR3 protein is CASSLSTGVTSTEAFF. Here the CDR3 DNA reads TGTGCCAGCAGCCTATCGACAGGGGTCACGAGCACTGAAGCTTTCTTT.